This is a list of T cell receptor beta chains from one sample in a study of cytomegalovirus exposure and HLA in healthy donors. Only in-frame clones appear in the TCRdb table, and some are missing; sequencing was by immunoSEQ multiplex PCR. Of about 49,000 clones in the sample, around 91% are singletons; the top ten hold over 1.3%. The sequenced material came from PBMCs. These receptors were taken from a man between 18 and 35 years old in good health and CMV-seronegative. The CDR3 runs from the conserved cysteine through the conserved F or W. The D gene is left open where the match is weak. Clone size is not always given. Where it is, it says once, few, many or a class for expanded clones.

V gene,D gene,J gene,clone size,CDR3 DNA,CDR3 protein
TRBV7-2,TRBD1,TRBJ1-1,NA,TGTGCCAGCAGCCTAAGGGCAGGGGGCACTGAAGCTTTCTTT,CASSLRAGGTEAFF
TRBV6-5,TRBD1,TRBJ2-7,NA,TGTGCCAGCAGTTACTCCTCCGGGACAGGGGGTCACGAGCAGTACTTC,CASSYSSGTGGHEQYF
TRBV10-1,TRBD2,TRBJ2-5,NA,TGCGCCAGCAGTGTCACTAGCGGACCAGGAGAGACCCAGTACTTC,CASSVTSGPGETQYF
TRBV19,NA,TRBJ2-7,NA,TGTGCCAGTAGTATAGATCGGGCAGGGATCCCTCGGGAGCAGTACTTC,CASSIDRAGIPREQYF
TRBV19,TRBD1,TRBJ1-5,NA,TGTGCCAGTAGTAAAACGGGACAGGGTAATCAGCCCCAGCATTTT,CASSKTGQGNQPQHF
TRBV30,TRBD1,TRBJ1-4,NA,TGTGCCTGGGACCAAGGGACAGGGGATTTGGACAAACTGTTTTTT,CAWDQGTGDLDKLFF
TRBV7-9,NA,TRBJ2-7,NA,TGTGCCAGCAGCCTGGGGGCCACCTACGAGCAGTACTTC,CASSLGATYEQYF
TRBV4-2,NA,TRBJ1-2,NA,TGTGCCAGCAGCAAAGGGTCCGGGGTTTATGGCTACACCTTC,CASSKGSGVYGYTF
TRBV5-1,TRBD2,TRBJ2-1,NA,TGCGCCAGCAGGGATAGGACTAGCGGGAGGGGTAATGAGCAGTTCTTC,CASRDRTSGRGNEQFF
TRBV21-1,NA,TRBJ2-7,few,NA,CASSPFGTGIYEQYF
TRBV5-1,NA,TRBJ2-1,NA,TGCGCCAGCAGCTTGGCCGTCCGGTACAATGAGCAGTTCTTC,CASSLAVRYNEQFF
TRBV7-6,TRBD1,TRBJ2-3,NA,TGTGCCAGCAGCTTAAGCGGACAGGGAACCACAGATACGCAGTATTTT,CASSLSGQGTTDTQYF